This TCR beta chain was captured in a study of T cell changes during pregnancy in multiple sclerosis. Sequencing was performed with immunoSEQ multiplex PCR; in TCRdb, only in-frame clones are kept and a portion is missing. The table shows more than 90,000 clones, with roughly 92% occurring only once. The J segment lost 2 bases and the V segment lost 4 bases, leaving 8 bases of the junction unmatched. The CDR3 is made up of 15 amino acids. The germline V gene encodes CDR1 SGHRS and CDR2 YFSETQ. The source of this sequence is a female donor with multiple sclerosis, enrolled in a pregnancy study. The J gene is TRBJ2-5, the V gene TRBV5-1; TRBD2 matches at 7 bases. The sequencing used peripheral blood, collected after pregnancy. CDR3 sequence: CASSGSLAAQETQYF. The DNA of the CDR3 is TGCGCCAGCAGCGGATCGCTAGCGGCACAAGAGACCCAGTACTTC.